This T cell receptor beta chain was captured by sequencing in a study of HIV-infected children after antiretroviral therapy interruption. A 3' RACE protocol on RNA, with unique molecular identifiers, produced the TCR library. TCRdb re-called the 3' RACE reads through MiXCR, storing one row per CDR3 protein. The sample lists fewer than 45,000 distinct CDR3 sequences; over 6% were seen once. The V and J ends lost 5 bases and 0 bases respectively, with 16 bases between them. The CDR3 is 16 amino acids. CDR1 is MNHNS and CDR2 is SASEGT in the germline V gene. Indicated treatment: PENTA 11 planned treatment interruption arm or continuous ART arm. This clonotype was seen repeatedly, ten times or more.

Source: CD45RA+ CD4+ T cells from PBMCs, pooled from several time points, taken from a donor given antiretroviral therapy, either interrupted or continuous. Subset described: naive CD4+ CD45RA+ CD45RO- T cells. The chain recombines TRBV6-1 with TRBJ1-1, with a weak D call TRBD1 (6 bases). This TCR derives from a pool of human donors with HIV. The CDR3 reads CASSPWTAGMNTEAFF. For the CDR3, the DNA is TGTGCCAGCAGTCCGTGGACAGCGGGAATGAACACTGAAGCTTTCTTT.